This record covers a single TCR beta chain. Its antigen is unidentified. The data stem from a study of OX40 agonist ivuxolimab in advanced cancers. Across the whole study: The treatment was a fully human IgG2 OX40 agonist, ivuxolimab.

Germline loops: CDR1 LNHDA, CDR2 SQIVND (reference sequence). The V end lost 2 bases, the J end lost 2 bases, and 13 bases lay between the germline ends. The CDR3 is 15 residues long. Data came from immunoSEQ multiplex PCR; TCRdb stores just in-frame clones and leaves some out. The sample has tens of thousands of clones, around 81% seen once. Whole-study results and caveats: Among T cells, CD8+ cells averaged more expanded clones than CD4+ cells. Among some nonresponders, normalized T-cell clonal expansion was also low.

The sequences come from CD4+ or CD8+ T cells sorted from blood, collected in a trial of the OX40 agonist ivuxolimab. This clonotype originated in an adult with an advanced solid tumor such as melanoma, head and neck, liver or kidney cancer. V is TRBV19 and J is TRBJ2-7; D ambiguous. CDR3 nucleotide sequence: TGTGCCAGTAGTATACCGGGCCCCTCTCCCTACGAGCAGTACTTC. Its translation: CASSIPGPSPYEQYF.